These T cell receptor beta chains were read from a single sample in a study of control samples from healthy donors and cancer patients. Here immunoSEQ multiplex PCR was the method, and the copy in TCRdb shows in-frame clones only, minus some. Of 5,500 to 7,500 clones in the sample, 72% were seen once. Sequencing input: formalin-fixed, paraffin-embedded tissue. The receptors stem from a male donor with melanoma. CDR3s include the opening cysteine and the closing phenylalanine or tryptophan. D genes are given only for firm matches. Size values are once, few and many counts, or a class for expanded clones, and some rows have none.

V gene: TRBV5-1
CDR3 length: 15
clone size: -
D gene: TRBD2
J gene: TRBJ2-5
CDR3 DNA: TGCGCCAGCAGCTCGACTAGCGGAGAGCAAGAGACCCAGTACTTC
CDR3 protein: CASSSTSGEQETQYF

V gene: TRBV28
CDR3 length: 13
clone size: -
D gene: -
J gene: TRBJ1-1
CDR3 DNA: TGTGCCAGCAGTTTATGGGCGAACACTGAAGCTTTCTTT
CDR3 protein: CASSLWANTEAFF

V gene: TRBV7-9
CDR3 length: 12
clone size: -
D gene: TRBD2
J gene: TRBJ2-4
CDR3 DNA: TGTGCCAGCAGCCTCGGGACTAGTCTTCAGTACTTC
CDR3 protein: CASSLGTSLQYF

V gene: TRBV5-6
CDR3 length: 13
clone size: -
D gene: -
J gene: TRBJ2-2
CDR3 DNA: TGTGCCAGCAGCTTTAGTGCGACCGGGGAGCTGTTTTTT
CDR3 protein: CASSFSATGELFF

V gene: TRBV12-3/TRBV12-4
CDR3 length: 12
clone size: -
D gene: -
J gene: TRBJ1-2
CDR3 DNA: TGTGCCAGCAGTCCCGGGTATTATGGCTACACCTTC
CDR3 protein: CASSPGYYGYTF

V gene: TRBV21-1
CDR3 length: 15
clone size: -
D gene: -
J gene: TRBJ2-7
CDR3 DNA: TGTGCCAGCAGGGGTGTGTCCGGACTAGTAGGCGAGCAGTACTTC
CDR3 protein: CASRGVSGLVGEQYF

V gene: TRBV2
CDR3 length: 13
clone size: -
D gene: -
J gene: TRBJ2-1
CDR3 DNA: TGTGCCGGTGGGGGTACGGCCTACAATGAGCAGTTCTTC
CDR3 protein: CAGGGTAYNEQFF

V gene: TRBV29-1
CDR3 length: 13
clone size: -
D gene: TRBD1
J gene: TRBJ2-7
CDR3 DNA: TGCAGCGTTGCCGGGACAGGGGCGTACGAGCAGTACTTC
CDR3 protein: CSVAGTGAYEQYF

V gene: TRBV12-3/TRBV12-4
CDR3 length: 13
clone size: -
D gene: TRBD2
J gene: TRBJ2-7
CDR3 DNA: TGTGCCAGCAGAACTAGCGGGGGTTACGAGCAGTACTTC
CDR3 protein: CASRTSGGYEQYF

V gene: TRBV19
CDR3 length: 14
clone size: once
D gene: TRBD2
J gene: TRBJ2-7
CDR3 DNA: TGTGCCAGTAGTGTAATAGCGGGAGAACGCGAGCAGTACTTC
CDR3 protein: CASSVIAGEREQYF

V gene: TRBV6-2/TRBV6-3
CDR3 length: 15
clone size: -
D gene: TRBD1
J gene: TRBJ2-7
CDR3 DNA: TGTGCCAGCAGTCACCCTAGGGACAGCAACTACGAGCAGTACTTC
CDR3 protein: CASSHPRDSNYEQYF

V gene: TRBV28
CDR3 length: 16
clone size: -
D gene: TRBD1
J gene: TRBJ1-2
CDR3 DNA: TGTGCCAGCAGTCTTAATGGACAGGGAGGAAGGTATGGCTACACCTTC
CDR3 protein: CASSLNGQGGRYGYTF

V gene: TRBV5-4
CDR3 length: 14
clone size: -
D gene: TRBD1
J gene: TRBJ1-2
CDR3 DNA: TGTGCCAGCAGCCCCGGACAGGTTTACTATGGCTACACCTTC
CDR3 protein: CASSPGQVYYGYTF

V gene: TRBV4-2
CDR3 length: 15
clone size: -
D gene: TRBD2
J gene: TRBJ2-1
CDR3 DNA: TGTGCCAGCAGCCAAGAGGGGACTAGCGGGTATCGGCAGTTCTTC
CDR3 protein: CASSQEGTSGYRQFF

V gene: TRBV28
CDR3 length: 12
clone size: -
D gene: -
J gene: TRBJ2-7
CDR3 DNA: TGTGCCAGCAGTTTCCAGAACTACGAGCAGTACTTC
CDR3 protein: CASSFQNYEQYF

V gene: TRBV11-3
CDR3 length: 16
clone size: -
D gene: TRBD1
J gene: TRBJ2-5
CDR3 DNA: TGTGCCAGCAGCCCCTGGGACAGGGGTTGGCAAGAGACCCAGTACTTC
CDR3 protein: CASSPWDRGWQETQYF

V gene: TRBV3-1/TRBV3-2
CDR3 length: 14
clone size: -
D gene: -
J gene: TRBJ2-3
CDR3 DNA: TGTGCCAGCAACCCTTCTTGGGCAGTAGATACGCAGTATTTT
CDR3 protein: CASNPSWAVDTQYF

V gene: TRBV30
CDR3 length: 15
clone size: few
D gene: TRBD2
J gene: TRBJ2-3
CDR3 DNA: TGTGCCTGGAGTGGAGCTAGCGGGAGAACAGATACGCAGTATTTT
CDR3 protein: CAWSGASGRTDTQYF

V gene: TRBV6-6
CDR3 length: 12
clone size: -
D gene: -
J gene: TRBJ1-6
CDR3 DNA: TGTGCCACAGGAGAGGGCTATTCACCCCTCCACTTT
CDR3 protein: CATGEGYSPLHF